The present entry profiles one T cell receptor (beta chain) with its context. The target antigen is unknown. These data originate in a study of T cell repertoires in cytomegalovirus infection. Study background: Through public TCR beta signatures, both CMV infection and matching HLA type were indicated.

Per the germline V gene, CDR1 is KGHDR and CDR2 is SFDVKD. The CDR3 loop spans 17 amino acids. Trimming left V 0 bases short and J 2 bases short, with 15 bases between. Study-level points and caveats: HLA-C-restricted CMV clonotypes gave the most frequent clonotype in two of eight donors. Accumulated public TCR beta family frequency recognized individuals carrying CMV together with the relevant HLA.

TCRdb analysed the reads with MiXCR anew, one entry per CDR3 protein. The sample shows a few hundred thousand distinct CDR3 sequences, 15% to 20% of them seen only once. Sequenced material: PBMCs. The chain is built from TRBV24-1 and TRBJ2-5; D might be TRBD1 (6 bases). The sequence was collected from a human donor in good health (CMV status not recorded). Some clones in this sample may be carry-over from other donors' samples. The DNA of the CDR3 is TGTGCCACCAGTGATTTGCCCAGGGGCGCCCATCAAGAGACCCAGTACTTC. Its translation is CATSDLPRGAHQETQYF.